This passage covers 24 T cell receptor beta chains from one sample sequenced in a study of CD8 T cells in ankylosing spondylitis. TCRdb reprocessed the 5' RACE reads with MiXCR, giving one entry per CDR3 protein. Of about 140,000 distinct CDR3 sequences in the sample, 25% to 35% were seen once. The specimen sequenced was synovial fluid, either unsorted or a sorted T cell fraction (not recorded which). All receptors derive from a male donor with ankylosing spondylitis.

The chain uses TRBV7-8 and TRBJ2-3; 12 bases are shared with TRBD2. CDR1 SGHVS and CDR2 FQNEAQ come from the germline V gene. The junction had 11 bases not matched to a gene; V was cut back by 1 base and J by 0 bases. The CDR3 has 20 amino acids. The chain's CDR3 is CASSLVFLAGGPSSTDTQYF. The CDR3 nucleotides are TGTGCCAGCAGCTTAGTGTTCCTAGCGGGAGGGCCCAGCAGCACAGATACGCAGTATTTT.

The rearrangement links TRBV2 to TRBJ1-1; 7 nucleotides agree with TRBD1. V shed 6 bases, J shed 4 bases, and the junction held 2 bases outside the gene matches. CDR1 and CDR2 (germline): SNHLY, FYNNEI. CDR3 length equals 12 residues. The CDR3 is CASRQGFTEAFF. CDR3 in DNA: TGTGCCAGCAGACAGGGGTTCACTGAAGCTTTCTTT.

This clonotype appeared many times. CDR3 in amino acids: CAVGGRVGEAFF. CDR3 nucleotide sequence: TGTGCCGTTGGGGGTAGGGTAGGTGAAGCTTTCTTT. The chain is built from TRBV12-3 or TRBV12-4 and TRBJ1-1; perhaps TRBD1 as D (5 bases). The germline V and J ends were trimmed by 11 bases and 7 bases, with 17 bases remaining between them. The CDR3 extends over 12 amino acids.

This clonotype was seen at least ten times. The chain combines TRBV24-1 with TRBJ2-4, with D unclear. Germline V gives CDR1 KGHDR, CDR2 SFDVKD. The V and J ends lost 9 bases and 0 bases respectively, with 11 bases between them. CDR3 length: 14 residues. The CDR3: CATENRIAKNIQYF. The CDR3 DNA reads TGTGCCACCGAAAACCGGATAGCCAAAAACATTCAGTACTTC.

This chain connects TRBV20-1 to TRBJ2-1; 9 bases are a match to TRBD2. Germline V gene sequence: CDR1 DFQATT, CDR2 SNEGSKA (reference sequence). V was clipped by 3 bases and J by 1 base; unmatched bases: 10. CDR3 length equals 17 residues. Written as DNA, the CDR3 is TGCAGTGCTAGCGCTCCGGGACTAGCAACTTCCTACAATGAGCAGTTCTTC. Protein product: CSASAPGLATSYNEQFF.

The V call is TRBV30, the J call TRBJ1-1; D might be TRBD1 (6 bases). Germline V lookup: CDR1 GTSNPN, CDR2 SVGIG (reference sequence). This CDR3 spans 17 amino acids. The V end lost 1 base, the J end lost 3 bases, and 21 bases lay between the germline ends. The CDR3 reads CAWSAPSGHPGDTEAFF. The DNA of the CDR3 is TGTGCCTGGAGTGCCCCATCGGGACACCCCGGGGACACTGAAGCTTTCTTT.

The rearrangement joins TRBV5-1 to TRBJ2-3; tentative D call: TRBD1 (5 bases). Germline V lookup: CDR1 SGHRS, CDR2 YFSETQ. Trimming left V 0 bases short and J 3 bases short, with 17 bases between. The CDR3 loop spans 17 amino acids. CDR3 sequence (DNA): TGCGCCAGCAGCTTGGAACCTCTAGGGGCTGGAACAGATACGCAGTATTTT. This gives the protein CASSLEPLGAGTDTQYF. The whole variable domain, remainder taken from reference TRBV5-1 and TRBJ2-3, is KAGVTQTPRYLIKTRGQQVTLSCSPISGHRSVSWYQQTPGQGLQFLFEYFSETQRNKGNFPGRFSGRQFSNSRSEMNVSTLELGDSALYLCASSLEPLGAGTDTQYFGPGTRLTVL.

This clonotype was seen more than once but under ten times. This chain connects TRBV9 to TRBJ1-2; TRBD1 might be the D (5 bases). V was trimmed by 0 bases and J by 11 bases, leaving 11 bases between them. Germline CDR1 is SGDLS and CDR2 is YYNGEE. The CDR3 is 12 amino acids. The CDR3 is CASSVDGGTYTF. CDR3 nucleotide sequence: TGTGCCAGCAGCGTAGATGGAGGGACTTACACCTTC. The full variable domain, in which reference TRBV9 and TRBJ1-2 provide the parts outside the CDR3, is DSGVTQTPKHLITATGQRVTLRCSPRSGDLSVYWYQQSLDQGLQFLIQYYNGEERAKGNILERFSAQQFPDLHSELNLSSLELGDSALYFCASSVDGGTYTFGSGTRLTVV.

This clonotype was recorded a few times. V is TRBV18 and J is TRBJ2-5; unclear D gene. The CDR3 contains 12 residues. Germline V gives CDR1 KGHSH, CDR2 LQKENI. V gave up 2 bases and J gave up 5 bases, with 6 bases separating them. In nucleotides, the CDR3 is TGTGCCAGCTCACCAAGTTTGGAGACCCAGTACTTC. Translation gives CASSPSLETQYF.

This chain joins TRBV20-1 and TRBJ1-5; 7 bases line up with TRBD1. CDR3 size: 15 residues. Losses at the gene ends were 2 bases for V and 6 bases for J; bases not matched to a gene: 10. Germline V CDR1 and CDR2: DFQATT, SNEGSKA (reference sequence). This chain's CDR3 is CSARPQGLSAQPQHF. Written as DNA, the CDR3 is TGCAGTGCTAGACCACAGGGGCTCTCAGCTCAGCCCCAGCATTTT.

The chain employs TRBV20-1 and TRBJ2-4; 11 bases line up with TRBD2. V lost 3 bases to trimming and J lost 2 bases; unmatched junction nucleotides: 9. Germline V gives CDR1 DFQATT, CDR2 SNEGSKA (reference sequence). The CDR3 extends over 17 amino acids. The CDR3 nucleotides are TGCAGTGCTAGCGAGCTAGCGGGAGGCGCTTCCAAAAACATTCAGTACTTC. This codes for CSASELAGGASKNIQYF.

The sample holds one count of this clonotype. The V call is TRBV16, the J call TRBJ2-1, with TRBD1 matching over 9 bases. CDR1 and CDR2 from the germline V gene are KGHSY and FQNENV. Losses at the gene ends were 0 bases for V and 8 bases for J; bases not matched to a gene: 8. CDR3 size: 16 residues. The CDR3 is CASSQSGDRASDEQFF. The CDR3 nucleotides read TGTGCCAGCAGCCAATCAGGGGACAGGGCTTCCGATGAGCAGTTCTTC. Full variable domain (missing parts from reference TRBV16 and TRBJ2-1): GEEVAQTPKHLVRGEGQKAKLYCAPIKGHSYVFWYQQVLKNEFKFLISFQNENVFDETGMPKERFSAKCLPNSPCSLEIQATKLEDSAVYFCASSQSGDRASDEQFFGPGTRLTVL.

The chain uses TRBV13 and TRBJ2-1, with a possible D match to TRBD1 (5 bases). In germline, CDR1 is PRHDT, CDR2 FYEKMQ (reference sequence). The length of the CDR3 is 13 residues. Trimming pared 7 bases from V and 4 bases from J, leaving 11 bases between. CDR3 residues: CASTWGGYNEQFF. The CDR3 DNA sequence: TGTGCCAGCACCTGGGGCGGTTACAATGAGCAGTTCTTC. Based on the CDR3 plus reference TRBV13 and TRBJ2-1, the full variable domain is AAGVIQSPRHLIKEKRETATLKCYPIPRHDTVYWYQQGPGQDPQFLISFYEKMQSDKGSIPDRFSAQQFSDYHSELNMSSLELGDSALYFCASTWGGYNEQFFGPGTRLTVL.

This rearrangement joins TRBV11-3 to TRBJ1-2; D not certain. The V gene's germline CDR1 is SGHNT and CDR2 YENEEA. V lost 5 bases and J 6 bases, leaving 19 bases between the germline ends. This CDR3 has 15 amino acids. The CDR3 here is CASSQFGALGNGYTF. Written as DNA, the CDR3 is TGTGCCAGCAGCCAATTTGGCGCCCTGGGTAATGGCTACACCTTC.

This chain uses TRBV12-3 or TRBV12-4 with TRBJ1-1, with D perhaps TRBD1 (6 bases). V shed 2 bases and J shed 11 bases, with 15 bases lying between them. The CDR3 is 13 residues long. CDR3 region: CASSLLGGLEAFF. CDR3 DNA sequence: TGTGCCAGCAGTTTATTGGGGGGCTTGGAGGCTTTCTTT.

The chain couples TRBV19 to TRBJ2-2, with 8 bases fitting TRBD1. The CDR3 runs to 15 residues. Trimming removed 3 bases from V and 11 bases from J; junction bases left unmatched: 11. Germline CDR1 reads LNHDA; CDR2 reads SQIVND (reference sequence). CDR3 DNA sequence: TGTGCCAGTAGTATGGCGGCAGGGGGCATCGGAGAGCTGTTTTTT. Translation: CASSMAAGGIGELFF.

This clonotype has just a few counts. The V call is TRBV4-3, the J call TRBJ2-3; no reliable D call. Germline V gives CDR1 LGHNA, CDR2 YSLEER. Between the trimmed V and J ends, which lost 1 base and 2 bases, there was a span of 16 bases. CDR3 length: 17 amino acids. The CDR3 protein is CASSQGRQARYTDTQYF. DNA for the CDR3: TGCGCCAGCAGCCAAGGGCGGCAGGCAAGGTACACAGATACGCAGTATTTT.

The chain has TRBV12-3 or TRBV12-4 and TRBJ2-2; no definite D call. This CDR3 has 10 residues. Trimming removed 8 bases from V and 3 bases from J, with 1 base in between. The CDR3 here is CASYTGELFF. CDR3 coding DNA: TGTGCCAGCTACACCGGGGAGCTGTTTTTT.

The CDR3 nucleotides read TGCAGTGCTAGAGATAGCCAGCTGGATACGCAGTATTTT. It encodes CSARDSQLDTQYF. This chain joins TRBV20-1 and TRBJ2-3; no clear D gene. V lost 0 bases and J 6 bases, leaving 10 bases between the germline ends. The CDR3 has 13 residues. Germline CDR1 and CDR2: DFQATT and SNEGSKA (reference sequence).

This rearrangement joins TRBV9 to TRBJ1-4; TRBD1 is a possible D gene (5 bases). Per the germline V gene, CDR1 is SGDLS and CDR2 is YYNGEE. CDR3 length equals 14 residues. V was pared by 3 bases and J by 3 bases, with 9 bases between. The CDR3 loop is CASSAGMANEKLFF. In DNA, the CDR3 is TGTGCCAGCAGCGCAGGGATGGCTAATGAAAAACTGTTTTTT.

The chain carries TRBV30 and TRBJ1-2; D unclear. Trimming cost V 3 bases and J 4 bases, with 6 bases left between them. The CDR3 length is 11 residues. Germline CDR1 is GTSNPN and CDR2 is SVGIG (reference sequence). As DNA, the CDR3 is TGTGCCTGGAGCTCTATCTATGGCTACACCTTC. Protein product: CAWSSIYGYTF.

This clonotype was found a few times. The CDR3: CASRTPGLPGTVSGELFF. The CDR3 DNA reads TGTGCCAGCCGTACTCCAGGCCTTCCGGGGACAGTGTCCGGGGAGCTGTTTTTT. The V and J genes are TRBV6-5 and TRBJ2-2; TRBD1 aligns across 7 bases. J was trimmed by 6 bases and V by 8 bases; bases with no gene match: 21. Germline V gives CDR1 MNHEY, CDR2 SVGAGI. The CDR3 consists of 18 residues.

This clonotype was observed a handful of times. This chain connects TRBV6-1 to TRBJ2-7, with D possibly being TRBD1 or TRBD2 (5 bases each). V gave up 4 bases and J gave up 1 base, with 23 bases separating them. This CDR3 spans 18 amino acids. In germline, CDR1 is MNHNS, CDR2 SASEGT. The CDR3 sequence is CASSGGTKRKVISYEQYF. The CDR3 DNA reads TGTGCCAGCAGTGGAGGGACGAAAAGGAAGGTCATTTCCTACGAGCAGTACTTC.

The chain uses TRBV20-1 and TRBJ2-4; D is possibly TRBD1 or TRBD2 (6 bases each). Looked up from germline, CDR1 is DFQATT and CDR2 is SNEGSKA (reference sequence). The CDR3 covers 14 residues. Deletions cut 7 bases from V and 2 bases from J, with 15 bases between. The CDR3 loop reads CSGVTGASKNIQYF. DNA for the CDR3: TGCAGTGGCGTAACGGGGGCCTCCAAAAACATTCAGTACTTC.